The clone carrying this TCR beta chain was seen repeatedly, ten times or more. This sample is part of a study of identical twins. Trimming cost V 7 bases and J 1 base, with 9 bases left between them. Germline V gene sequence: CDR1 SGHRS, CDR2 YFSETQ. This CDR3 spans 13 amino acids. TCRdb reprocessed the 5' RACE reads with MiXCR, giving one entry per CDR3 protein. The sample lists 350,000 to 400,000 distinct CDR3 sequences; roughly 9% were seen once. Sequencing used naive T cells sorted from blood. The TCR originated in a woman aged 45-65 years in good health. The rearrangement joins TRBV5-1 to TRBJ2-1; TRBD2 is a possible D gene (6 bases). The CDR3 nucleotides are TGCGCCAGCCAAGCGGGTTCCTACAATGAGCAGTTCTTC. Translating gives CASQAGSYNEQFF. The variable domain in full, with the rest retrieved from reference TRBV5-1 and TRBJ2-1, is KAGVTQTPRYLIKTRGQQVTLSCSPISGHRSVSWYQQTPGQGLQFLFEYFSETQRNKGNFPGRFSGRQFSNSRSEMNVSTLELGDSALYLCASQAGSYNEQFFGPGTRLTVL.